This T cell receptor beta chain is drawn from a study of blood T cells in healthy people across ages. A sample-barcoded 5' primer and a J-beta primer mix were used in a second PCR of about 7 to 12 cycles. MiXCR, applied by TCRdb to the 5' RACE reads, yields one record per CDR3 protein. The sample has just over 1 million distinct CDR3 sequences, over 35% seen once; the top ten hold approximately 19%. Germline V lookup: CDR1 DFQATT, CDR2 SNEGSKA (reference sequence). CDR3 length equals 15 residues. This receptor was obtained from a woman aged 55-70 years in good health. The specimen was blood. The chain couples TRBV20-1 to TRBJ2-4; 8 bases line up with TRBD1. The J call is in doubt because the DNA end fits TRBJ2-7 better. The CDR3 DNA reads as TGCAGTGCTAGAGATCTGGAGACAGGGGCCTACGAGCAGTACTTC. Protein: CSARDLETGAYEQYF.